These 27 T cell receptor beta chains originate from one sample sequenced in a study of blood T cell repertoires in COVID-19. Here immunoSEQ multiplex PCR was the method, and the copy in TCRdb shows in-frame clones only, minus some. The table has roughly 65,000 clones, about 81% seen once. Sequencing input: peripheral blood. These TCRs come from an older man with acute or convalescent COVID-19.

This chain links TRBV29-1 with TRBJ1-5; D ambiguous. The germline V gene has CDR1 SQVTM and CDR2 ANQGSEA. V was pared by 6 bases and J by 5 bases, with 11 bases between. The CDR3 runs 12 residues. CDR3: CSVAGGDQPQHF. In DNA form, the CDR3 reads TGCAGCGTCGCGGGAGGAGATCAGCCCCAGCATTTT.

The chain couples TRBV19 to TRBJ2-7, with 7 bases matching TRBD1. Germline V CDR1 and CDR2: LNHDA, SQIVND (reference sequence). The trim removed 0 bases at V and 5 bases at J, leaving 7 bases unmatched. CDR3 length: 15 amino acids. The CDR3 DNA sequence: TGTGCCAGTAGTATAGAAGGAAGGGACAGTGACGAGCAGTACTTC. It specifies CASSIEGRDSDEQYF.

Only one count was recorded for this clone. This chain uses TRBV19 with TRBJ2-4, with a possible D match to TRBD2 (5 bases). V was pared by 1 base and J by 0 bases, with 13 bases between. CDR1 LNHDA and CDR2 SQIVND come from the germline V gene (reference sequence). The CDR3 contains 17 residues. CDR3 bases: TGTGCCAGTAGTATAGGAGGGTTTGGCCTAGCCAAAAACATTCAGTACTTC. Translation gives CASSIGGFGLAKNIQYF.

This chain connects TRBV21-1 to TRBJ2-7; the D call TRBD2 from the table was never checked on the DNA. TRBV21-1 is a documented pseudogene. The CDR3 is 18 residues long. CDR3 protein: CASSKERTSGRVALEQYF. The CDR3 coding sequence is TGTGCCAGCAGCAAAGAGAGGACTAGCGGGAGGGTGGCGCTCGAGCAGTACTTC.

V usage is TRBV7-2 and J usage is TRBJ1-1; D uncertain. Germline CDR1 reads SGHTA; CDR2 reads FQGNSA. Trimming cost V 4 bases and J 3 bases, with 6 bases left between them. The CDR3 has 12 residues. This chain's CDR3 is CASSYGDTEAFF. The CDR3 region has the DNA TGTGCCAGCAGCTACGGAGACACTGAAGCTTTCTTT.

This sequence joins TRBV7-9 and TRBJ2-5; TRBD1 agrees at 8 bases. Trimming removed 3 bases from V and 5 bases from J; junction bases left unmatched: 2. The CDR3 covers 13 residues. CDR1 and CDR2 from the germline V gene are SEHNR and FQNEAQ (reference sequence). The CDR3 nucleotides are TGTGCCAGCAGCTTTACAGGGGGGGAGACCCAGTACTTC. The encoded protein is CASSFTGGETQYF.

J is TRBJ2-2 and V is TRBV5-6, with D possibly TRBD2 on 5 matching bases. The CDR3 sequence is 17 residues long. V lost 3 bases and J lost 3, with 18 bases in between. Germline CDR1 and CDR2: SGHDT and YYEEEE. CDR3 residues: CASSSLEAEGYTGELFF. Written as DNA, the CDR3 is TGTGCCAGCAGCTCCCTTGAGGCCGAGGGTTACACCGGGGAGCTGTTTTTT.

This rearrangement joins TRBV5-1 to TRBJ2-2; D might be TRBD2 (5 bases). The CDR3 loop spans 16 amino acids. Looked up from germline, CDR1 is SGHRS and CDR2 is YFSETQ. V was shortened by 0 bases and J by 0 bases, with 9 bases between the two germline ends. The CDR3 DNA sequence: TGCGCCAGCAGCTTGGCAAGCGGTTCGAACACCGGGGAGCTGTTTTTT. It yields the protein CASSLASGSNTGELFF.

CDR3 in DNA: TGTGCCAGCAGCCAAGGCAGGGGGAACACTGAAGCTTTCTTT. Protein: CASSQGRGNTEAFF. This chain connects TRBV14 to TRBJ1-1; a possible D gene is TRBD1 (6 bases). V was clipped by 1 base and J by 1 base, with 7 bases between them. The CDR3 loop spans 14 amino acids. Germline V gives CDR1 SGHDN, CDR2 FVKESK.

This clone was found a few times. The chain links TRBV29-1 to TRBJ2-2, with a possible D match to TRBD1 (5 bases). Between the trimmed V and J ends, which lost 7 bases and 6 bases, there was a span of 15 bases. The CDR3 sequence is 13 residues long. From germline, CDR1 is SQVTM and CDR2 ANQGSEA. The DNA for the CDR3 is TGCAGCGCTGGACCCAGGGAATCCGGGGAGCTGTTTTTT. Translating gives CSAGPRESGELFF.

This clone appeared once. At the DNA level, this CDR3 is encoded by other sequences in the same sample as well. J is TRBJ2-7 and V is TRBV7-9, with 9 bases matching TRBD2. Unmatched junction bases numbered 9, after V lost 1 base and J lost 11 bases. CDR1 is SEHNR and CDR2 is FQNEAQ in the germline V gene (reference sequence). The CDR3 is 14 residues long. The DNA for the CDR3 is TGTGCCAGCAGCTTAGATGAAACTAGCGGGCTTAAGTACTTC. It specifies CASSLDETSGLKYF.

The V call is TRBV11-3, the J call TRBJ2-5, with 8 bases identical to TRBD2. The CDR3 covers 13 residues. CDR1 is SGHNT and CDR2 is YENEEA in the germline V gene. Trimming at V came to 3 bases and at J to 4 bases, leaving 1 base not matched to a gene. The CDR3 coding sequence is TGTGCCAGCAGCTTTCGGGAGGGAGAGACCCAGTACTTC. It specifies CASSFREGETQYF.

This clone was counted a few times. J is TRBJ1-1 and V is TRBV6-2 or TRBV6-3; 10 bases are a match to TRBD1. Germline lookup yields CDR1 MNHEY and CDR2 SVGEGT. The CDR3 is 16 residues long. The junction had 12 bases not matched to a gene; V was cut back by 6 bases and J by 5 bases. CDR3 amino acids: CASSSTGQGIRTEAFF. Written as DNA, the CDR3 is TGTGCCAGCAGCTCCACGGGACAGGGGATTCGTACTGAAGCTTTCTTT.

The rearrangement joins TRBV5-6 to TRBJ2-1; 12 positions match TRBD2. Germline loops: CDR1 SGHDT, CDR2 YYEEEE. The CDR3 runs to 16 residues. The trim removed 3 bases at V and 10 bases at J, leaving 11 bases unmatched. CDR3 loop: CASSSASGRASWEQFF. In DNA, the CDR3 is TGTGCCAGCAGCTCTGCTAGCGGGAGGGCGTCTTGGGAGCAGTTCTTC. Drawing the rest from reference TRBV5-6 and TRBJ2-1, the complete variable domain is DAGVTQSPTHLIKTRGQQVTLRCSPKSGHDTVSWYQQALGQGPQFIFQYYEEEERQRGNFPDRFSGHQFPNYSSELNVNALLLGDSALYLCASSSASGRASWEQFFGPGTRLTVL.

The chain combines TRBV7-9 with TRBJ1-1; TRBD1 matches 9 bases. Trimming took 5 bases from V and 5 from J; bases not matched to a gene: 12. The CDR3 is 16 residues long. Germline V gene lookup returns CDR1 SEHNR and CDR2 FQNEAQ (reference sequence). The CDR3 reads CASSPEPGQGRTEAFF. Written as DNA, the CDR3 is TGTGCCAGCAGCCCGGAGCCGGGACAGGGACGGACTGAAGCTTTCTTT.

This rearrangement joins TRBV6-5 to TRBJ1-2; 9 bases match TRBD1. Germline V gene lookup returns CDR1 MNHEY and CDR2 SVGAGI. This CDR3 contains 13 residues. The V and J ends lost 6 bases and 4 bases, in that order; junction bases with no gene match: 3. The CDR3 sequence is CASRTGGIYGYTF. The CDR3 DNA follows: TGTGCCAGCAGGACAGGGGGAATCTATGGCTACACCTTC.

The CDR3 region has the DNA TGTGCCAGCAGCCAAGACTGGACAGGTCCGAAGGTGGCTTTCTTT. Amino acids: CASSQDWTGPKVAFF. This chain joins TRBV3-1 (or the pseudogene TRBV3-2) and TRBJ1-1; 7 nucleotides match TRBD1. In germline, CDR1 is LGHDT, CDR2 YNNKEL (reference sequence). Losses at the gene ends were 0 bases for V and 11 bases for J; bases not matched to a gene: 12. This CDR3 region has 15 residues.

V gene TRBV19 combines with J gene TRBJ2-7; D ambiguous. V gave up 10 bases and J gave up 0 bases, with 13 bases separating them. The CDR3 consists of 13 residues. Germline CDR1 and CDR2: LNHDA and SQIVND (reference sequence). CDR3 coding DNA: TGTGCCACCTCCGCCTGGAGCTCCTACGAGCAGTACTTC. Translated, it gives CATSAWSSYEQYF.

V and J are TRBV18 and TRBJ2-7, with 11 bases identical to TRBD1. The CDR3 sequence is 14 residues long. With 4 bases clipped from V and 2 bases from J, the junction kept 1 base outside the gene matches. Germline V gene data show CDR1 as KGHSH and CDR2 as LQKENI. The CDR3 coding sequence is TGTGCCAGCTCACTGGGACAGGGGGCCTACGAGCAGTACTTC. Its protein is CASSLGQGAYEQYF.

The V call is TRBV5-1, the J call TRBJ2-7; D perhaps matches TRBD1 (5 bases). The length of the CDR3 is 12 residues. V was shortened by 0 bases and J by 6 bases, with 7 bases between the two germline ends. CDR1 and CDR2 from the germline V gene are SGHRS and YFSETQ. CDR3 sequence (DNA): TGCGCCAGCAGCTTGGGGGGCGGCGAGCAGTACTTC. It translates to CASSLGGGEQYF.

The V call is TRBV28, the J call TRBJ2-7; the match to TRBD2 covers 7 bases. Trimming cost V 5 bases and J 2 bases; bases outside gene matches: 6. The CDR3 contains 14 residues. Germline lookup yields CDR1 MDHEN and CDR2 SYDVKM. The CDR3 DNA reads TGTGCCAGCAGTACCTCGGGGGGTACCTACGAGCAGTACTTC. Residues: CASSTSGGTYEQYF.

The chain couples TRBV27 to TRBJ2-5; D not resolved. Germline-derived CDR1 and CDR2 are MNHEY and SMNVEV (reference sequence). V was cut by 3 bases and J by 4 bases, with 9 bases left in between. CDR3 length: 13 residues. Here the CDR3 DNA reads TGTGCCAGCAGTTTCTTTCCGGTAGAGACCCAGTACTTC. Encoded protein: CASSFFPVETQYF.

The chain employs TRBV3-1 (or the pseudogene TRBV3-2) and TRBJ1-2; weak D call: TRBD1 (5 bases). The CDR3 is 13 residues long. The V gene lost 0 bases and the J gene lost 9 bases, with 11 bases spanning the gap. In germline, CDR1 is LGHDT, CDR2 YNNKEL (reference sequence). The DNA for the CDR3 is TGTGCCAGCAGCCAAGACGCGGGGGGAAGCTACACCTTC. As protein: CASSQDAGGSYTF.

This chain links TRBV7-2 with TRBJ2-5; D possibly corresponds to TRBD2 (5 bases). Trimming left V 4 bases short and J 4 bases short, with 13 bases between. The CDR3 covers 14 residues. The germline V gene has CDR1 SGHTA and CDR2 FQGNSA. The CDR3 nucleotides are TGTGCCAGCAGCTCGGGCGGGTGGGCAGAGACCCAGTACTTC. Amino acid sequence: CASSSGGWAETQYF.

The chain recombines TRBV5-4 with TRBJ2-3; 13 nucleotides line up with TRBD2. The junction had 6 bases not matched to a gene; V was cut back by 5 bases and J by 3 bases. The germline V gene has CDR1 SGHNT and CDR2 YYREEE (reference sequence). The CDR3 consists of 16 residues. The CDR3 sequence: CASSVGLAGNTDTQYF. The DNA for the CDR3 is TGTGCCAGCAGTGTGGGACTAGCGGGGAATACAGATACGCAGTATTTT.

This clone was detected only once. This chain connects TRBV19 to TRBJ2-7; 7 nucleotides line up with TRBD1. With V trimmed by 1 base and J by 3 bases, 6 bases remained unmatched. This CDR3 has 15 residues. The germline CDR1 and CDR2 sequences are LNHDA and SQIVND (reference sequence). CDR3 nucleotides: TGTGCCAGTAGTATAGGCAGGACAGGACTCTACGAGCAGTACTTC. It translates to CASSIGRTGLYEQYF.

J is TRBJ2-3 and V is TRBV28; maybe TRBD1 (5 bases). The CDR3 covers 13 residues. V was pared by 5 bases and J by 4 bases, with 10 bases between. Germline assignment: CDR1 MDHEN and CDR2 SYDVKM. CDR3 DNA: TGTGCCAGCAGTCCCAGGGTAGCAGATACGCAGTATTTT. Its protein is CASSPRVADTQYF. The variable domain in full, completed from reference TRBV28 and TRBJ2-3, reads DVKVTQSSRYLVKRTGEKVFLECVQDMDHENMFWYRQDPGLGLRLIYFSYDVKMKEKGDIPEGYSVSREKKERFSLILESASTNQTSMYLCASSPRVADTQYFGPGTRLTVL.